The 28 T cell receptor beta chains below all came from one sample that was sequenced in a study of T cells in Graves' hyperthyroidism and ophthalmopathy (dated by TCRdb to 2018 to 2020). Libraries were made using multiplex PCR. Reads for this sample came from an Illumina HiSeq 2000. TCR beta CDR3 regions were amplified from RNA transcripts. A first-round RT-PCR of the TCR CDR3 used the HTBI primer set with the Qiagen OneStep RT-PCR kit. The public reads were reanalyzed by TCRdb: fastp trimming at Q25, MiXCR alignment, in-frame beta chains only. Rows with a matching CDR3 protein are joined into one entry that keeps the most common DNA and genes. In this sample the table shows around 600,000 distinct CDR3 sequences, 12% to 15% of which occur a single time. The leading ten clones occupy roughly 6.9% of the sample. Sequencing used blood. The receptor source for this set is a woman between 18 and 29 years old with Graves' ophthalmopathy.

This clonotype has a handful of counts. The chain recombines TRBV11-1 with TRBJ1-5, with no clear D. The CDR3 runs to 14 residues. Trimming pared 4 bases from V and 1 base from J, leaving 8 bases between. CDR1 and CDR2 (germline): SGHAT, FQDESV (reference sequence). Here the CDR3 reads CASSSLGSNQPQHF. In nucleotides, the CDR3 is TGTGCCAGCAGCTCACTTGGCAGCAATCAGCCCCAGCATTTT.

V and J are TRBV4-3 and TRBJ1-2; possible D gene TRBD1, 5 bases. The V gene lost 0 bases and the J gene lost 5 bases, with 13 bases spanning the gap. Germline V gene data show CDR1 as LGHNA and CDR2 as YSLEER. The length of the CDR3 is 15 residues. The CDR3 reads CASSQEGRVTYGYTF. CDR3 DNA sequence: TGCGCCAGCAGCCAAGAAGGCAGGGTTACATATGGCTACACCTTC.

The chain couples TRBV6-6 to TRBJ2-3, with TRBD1 identical over 9 bases. This CDR3 comprises 17 residues. Trimming at V came to 0 bases and at J to 2 bases, leaving 6 bases not matched to a gene. The germline CDR1 and CDR2 sequences are MNHNY and SVGAGI (reference sequence). The DNA for the CDR3 is TGTGCCAGCAGTTACTCCGGGACAGGGTCCGACACAGATACGCAGTATTTT. It yields the protein CASSYSGTGSDTDTQYF.

The sample holds many counts of this clonotype. This sequence joins TRBV27 and TRBJ2-7; 9 bases map to TRBD2. The CDR3 has 14 residues. CDR1 is MNHEY and CDR2 is SMNVEV in the germline V gene (reference sequence). The ends lost 2 bases at V and 4 bases at J; junction bases unmatched: 3. The CDR3 is CASSLAGGEYEQYF. CDR3 bases: TGTGCCAGCAGTTTAGCGGGAGGGGAATACGAGCAGTACTTC.

The chain is built from TRBV5-4 and TRBJ1-2; D is undetermined. From germline, CDR1 is SGHNT and CDR2 YYREEE (reference sequence). The CDR3 is 16 amino acids. Deletions cut 0 bases from V and 0 bases from J, with 12 bases between. Written as DNA, the CDR3 is TGTGCCAGCAGCTTGGTGTTCCAGAAACCTAACTATGGCTACACCTTC. Its translation: CASSLVFQKPNYGYTF.

Ten or more counts support this clonotype. The chain recombines TRBV12-3 or TRBV12-4 with TRBJ2-2, with TRBD2 as a possible D gene (6 bases). The length of the CDR3 is 14 residues. Trimming stripped 6 bases from V and 4 bases from J, with 12 bases between. The CDR3 spells CASSPAGSTGELFF. CDR3 coding DNA: TGTGCCAGCAGCCCCGCGGGGTCCACCGGGGAGCTGTTTTTT.

The chain couples TRBV30 to TRBJ2-1; TRBD2 agrees at 9 bases. Germline-derived CDR1 and CDR2 are GTSNPN and SVGIG (reference sequence). CDR3 length: 14 amino acids. V dropped 3 bases and J dropped 6; count of bases not matched to a gene: 6. CDR3 amino acids: CAWRLAGSSNEQFF. For the CDR3, the DNA is TGTGCCTGGAGGCTAGCGGGGAGTAGCAATGAGCAGTTCTTC.

A few counts support this clonotype. The chain is built from TRBV19 and TRBJ1-1, with 8 bases fitting TRBD1. J gave up 4 bases and V 6 bases, and 10 bases lay outside the gene matches. CDR3 size: 15 residues. From germline, CDR1 is LNHDA and CDR2 SQIVND (reference sequence). The CDR3 DNA reads TGTGCCAGTAGCTTGAGCGGCAGGGGGCCCACTGAAGCTTTCTTT. It is translated as CASSLSGRGPTEAFF.

The V and J genes are TRBV12-3 or TRBV12-4 and TRBJ1-5; 7 bases agree with TRBD1. The CDR3 runs to 14 residues. V shed 2 bases and J 6 bases; nucleotides not matched to a gene: 4. The CDR3 region is CASSLRQGTQPQHF. In nucleotides, the CDR3 is TGTGCCAGCAGTTTACGACAGGGCACTCAGCCCCAGCATTTT.

This clonotype was found a few times. CDR3 region: CASSQLGLAGVRTDTQYF. The CDR3 coding sequence is TGCGCCAGCAGCCAACTTGGACTAGCGGGAGTAAGAACAGATACGCAGTATTTT. The rearrangement uses TRBV4-3 and TRBJ2-3, with 13 bases lining up with TRBD2. Germline CDR1 and CDR2: LGHNA and YSLEER. V was clipped by 2 bases and J by 3 bases; unmatched bases: 8. The CDR3 length is 18 residues.

This clonotype was detected many times. The V gene is TRBV28, the J gene TRBJ1-1; D is ambiguous. Trimming removed 6 bases at V and 3 bases at J, with 8 bases between. Germline CDR1 reads MDHEN; CDR2 reads SYDVKM. CDR3 size: 12 residues. The CDR3 here is CASRGIYTEAFF. CDR3 coding DNA: TGTGCCAGCAGGGGGATTTACACTGAAGCTTTCTTT.

This clonotype was recorded at least ten times. This chain uses TRBV7-2 with TRBJ2-7; D gene unclear. Trimming removed 1 base at V and 6 bases at J, with 10 bases between. Germline V gene sequence: CDR1 SGHTA, CDR2 FQGNSA. The CDR3 has 13 amino acids. The CDR3 region has the DNA TGTGCCAGCAGCTTAGGGCGACAACTCGAGCAGTACTTC. It translates to CASSLGRQLEQYF.

This clonotype was counted many times. This rearrangement joins TRBV7-2 to TRBJ2-7; the match to TRBD2 covers 8 bases. V gave up 2 bases and J gave up 3 bases; unmatched junction bases: 6. This CDR3 is 15 amino acids long. Germline-derived CDR1 and CDR2 are SGHTA and FQGNSA. The CDR3 DNA reads as TGTGCCAGCAGCTTACGAGGCGGGAGGAACTACGAGCAGTACTTC. Protein: CASSLRGGRNYEQYF.

As to this clonotype: Here the CDR3 omits its conserved ending phenylalanine or tryptophan, so a read error is the likely source. This chain connects TRBV27 to TRBJ2-3, with 12 bases fitting TRBD2. Germline values: CDR1 MNHEY, CDR2 SMNVEV (reference sequence). There are 17 residues in the CDR3. The ends lost 3 bases at V and 2 bases at J; junction bases unmatched: 6. The CDR3 reads CASSFSTSGRNTDTQYS. The CDR3 DNA is TGTGCCAGCAGTTTTTCGACTAGCGGGAGAAACACAGATACGCAGTATTCT.

This clonotype occurred many times. V is TRBV20-1 and J is TRBJ2-3, with TRBD2 matching 10 bases. Germline CDR1 is DFQATT and CDR2 is SNEGSKA (reference sequence). V shed 3 bases, J shed 5 bases, and the junction held 5 bases outside the gene matches. The CDR3 runs to 14 residues. In nucleotides, the CDR3 is TGCAGTGCTAGGACTAGCGGGCCTGGAGATACGCAGTATTTT. The encoded protein is CSARTSGPGDTQYF.

This clonotype showed up many times. The V and J genes are TRBV20-1 and TRBJ2-5; TRBD2 matches 9 bases. Germline V gene lookup returns CDR1 DFQATT and CDR2 SNEGSKA (reference sequence). CDR3 size: 14 residues. V shed 5 bases, J shed 4 bases, and the junction held 8 bases outside the gene matches. CDR3 nucleotide sequence: TGCAGTGCTCGTTCTAGCGGGGCGGGAGAGACCCAGTACTTC. It yields the protein CSARSSGAGETQYF.

V usage is TRBV18 and J usage is TRBJ1-1; possibly TRBD1 for D (5 bases). The V end was cut by 3 bases, the J end by 5 bases, with 16 bases between. Germline V gene data show CDR1 as KGHSH and CDR2 as LQKENI. This CDR3 has 15 residues. The CDR3 spells CASSPNAGRGTEAFF. The CDR3 nucleotides read TGTGCCAGCTCACCGAACGCGGGCCGGGGGACTGAAGCTTTCTTT.

This clonotype was found a few times. The chain has TRBV20-1 and TRBJ2-7, with 8 bases that match TRBD2. Trimming cost V 0 bases and J 7 bases; bases outside gene matches: 5. The V gene's germline CDR1 is DFQATT and CDR2 SNEGSKA (reference sequence). The CDR3 loop spans 13 amino acids. The CDR3: CSAREGVAGEQYF. The CDR3 DNA follows: TGCAGTGCTAGAGAGGGGGTAGCGGGGGAGCAGTACTTC.

This clonotype was recorded at least ten times. A clone one base away is much larger, so this may be a read error. The chain links TRBV10-3 to TRBJ2-7, with D possibly called TRBD1 or TRBD2 (5 bases each). The CDR3 is 16 amino acids. Germline V gene data show CDR1 as ENHRY and CDR2 as SYGVKD. Trimming took off 3 bases at V and 3 bases at J, with 18 bases between the two ends. This CDR3 is CAISDAPRAGSYEQYF. The CDR3 bases are TGTGCCATCAGTGATGCCCCTAGGGCAGGGAGCTACGAGCAGTACTTC.

This clonotype was seen many times. This sequence joins TRBV7-9 and TRBJ2-1, with 10 nucleotides matching TRBD1. The CDR3 totals 15 residues. CDR1 and CDR2 from the germline V gene are SEHNR and FQNEAQ (reference sequence). With V trimmed by 3 bases and J by 9 bases, 8 bases remained unmatched. The CDR3 reads CASSLVGQGDLEQFF. The CDR3 DNA sequence: TGTGCCAGCAGCTTGGTTGGACAGGGGGACCTTGAGCAGTTCTTC.

This clonotype was counted ten times or more. This chain uses TRBV7-6 with TRBJ1-5, with no clear D. The CDR3 is made up of 14 amino acids. V lost 5 bases, J lost 0 bases, and 8 bases lay in between. Germline lookup yields CDR1 SGHVS and CDR2 FNYEAQ. The CDR3 is CASSPTYSNQPQHF. CDR3 nucleotide sequence: TGTGCCAGCAGCCCGACGTATAGCAATCAGCCCCAGCATTTT.

At least ten counts were recorded for this clonotype. The chain carries TRBV5-1 and TRBJ1-4; D gene ambiguous. Germline CDR1 and CDR2: SGHRS and YFSETQ. The ends were cut back, 3 bases at V and 0 bases at J, with 12 bases in the middle. The CDR3 is made up of 16 amino acids. The CDR3 DNA reads as TGCGCCAGCAGCTGGAGGGAACTTTCAACTAATGAAAAACTGTTTTTT. Protein product: CASSWRELSTNEKLFF.

This clonotype has at least ten counts. This chain links TRBV27 with TRBJ2-5, with D uncertain. V lost 5 bases and J lost 4, with 14 bases in between. Germline V gives CDR1 MNHEY, CDR2 SMNVEV (reference sequence). CDR3 size: 14 residues. The CDR3 DNA reads as TGTGCCAGCAGTCGAATAACCCCCCCAGAGACCCAGTACTTC. Its protein is CASSRITPPETQYF.

This clonotype was seen ten or more times. The V gene is TRBV7-8, the J gene TRBJ1-2; unclear D gene. The CDR3 has 14 amino acids. The germline V gene has CDR1 SGHVS and CDR2 FQNEAQ. V shed 3 bases and J shed 3 bases, with 11 bases lying between them. For the CDR3, the DNA is TGTGCCAGCAGCTTTAGGACTGCTGACTATGGCTACACCTTC. It codes for CASSFRTADYGYTF.

This clonotype appeared many times. The V call is TRBV2, the J call TRBJ2-7; 7 nucleotides agree with TRBD2. The CDR3 runs 13 residues. The J segment lost 3 bases and the V segment lost 6 bases, leaving 5 bases of the junction unmatched. The germline V gene encodes CDR1 SNHLY and CDR2 FYNNEI. The CDR3 sequence: CASSRDYYYEQYF. As DNA, the CDR3 is TGTGCCAGCAGCCGGGACTACTACTACGAGCAGTACTTC.

This clonotype was seen ten or more times. This chain joins TRBV2 and TRBJ2-6, with D perhaps TRBD1 (5 bases). The CDR3 runs 16 residues. The V gene lost 3 bases and the J gene lost 4 bases, with 13 bases spanning the gap. CDR1 SNHLY and CDR2 FYNNEI come from the germline V gene. CDR3 DNA: TGTGCCAGCAGTGACCTTGACAGCCAGGGGGCCAACGTCCTGACTTTC. Its translation: CASSDLDSQGANVLTF. Variable domain in full (rest from reference TRBV2 and TRBJ2-6): EPEVTQTPSHQVTQMGQEVILRCVPISNHLYFYWYRQILGQKVEFLVSFYNNEISEKSEIFDDQFSVERPDGSNFTLKIRSTKLEDSAMYFCASSDLDSQGANVLTFGAGSRLTVL.

This clonotype was seen more than once but under ten times. The V and J genes are TRBV7-3 and TRBJ2-1; D remains ambiguous. The length of the CDR3 is 14 residues. Germline V gene sequence: CDR1 SGHTA, CDR2 FQGTGA. Trimming cost V 5 bases and J 3 bases, with 11 bases left between them. In nucleotides, the CDR3 is TGTGCCAGCAGCGACCCGAACCACTACAATGAGCAGTTCTTC. Protein product: CASSDPNHYNEQFF.

The rearrangement uses TRBV29-1 and TRBJ1-1; D ambiguous. The V end was cut by 5 bases, the J end by 0 bases, with 13 bases between. Germline-derived CDR1 and CDR2 are SQVTM and ANQGSEA. The CDR3 is made up of 14 amino acids. The CDR3 reads CSVSYWNMNTEAFF. CDR3 sequence (DNA): TGCAGCGTTTCGTATTGGAACATGAACACTGAAGCTTTCTTT.